Included here is one T cell receptor beta chain sequence, with context. The antigen is unknown. The record originates from a study of shared clonotypes between healthy human individuals. The study, taken as a whole, reports: Blood was the sole source, and tissue repertoires probably differ.

V was cut by 5 bases and J by 4 bases, with 24 bases left in between. CDR1 and CDR2 from the germline V gene are MDHEN and SYDVKM. This CDR3 is 17 amino acids long. The genomic DNA of each subset was split evenly across several immunoSEQ plates. Method: immunoSEQ multiplex PCR; TCRdb's copy keeps in-frame clones and lacks some. The sample holds 1,500,000 or so clones, roughly 96% seen once. The sample was naive CD4+ T cells sorted from blood. The subset is: CD45RA+ positively selected. The chain recombines TRBV28 with TRBJ2-7; TRBD2 might be the D (9 bases). This TCR was sampled from a young man in good health. This CDR3 reads CASSPGTGWLAGYEQYF. In DNA, the CDR3 is TGTGCCAGCAGTCCCGGGACAGGTTGGCTAGCGGGGTACGAGCAGTACTTC. Full variable domain (remainder filled in from reference TRBV28 and TRBJ2-7): DVKVTQSSRYLVKRTGEKVFLECVQDMDHENMFWYRQDPGLGLRLIYFSYDVKMKEKGDIPEGYSVSREKKERFSLILESASTNQTSMYLCASSPGTGWLAGYEQYFGPGTRLTVT.